These T cell receptor beta chains were read from a single sample in a study of blood T cells in healthy people across ages. MiXCR, run by TCRdb on the 5' RACE reads, gives a single entry per CDR3 protein. This repertoire shows about 570,000 distinct CDR3 sequences, roughly 29% found once; its top ten account for approximately 17%. Sequencing input: blood. The receptors were sampled from a woman aged 70 to 79 in good health. The CDR3 runs from the conserved cysteine through the conserved F or W. D genes are given only for firm matches.

d_call j_call v_call cdr3_aa
. TRBJ2-2 TRBV4-2 CASSPGSGGRTTTGELFF
TRBD1 TRBJ2-4 TRBV18 CASSQEPGQGLAKNIQYF
. TRBJ1-2 TRBV4-1 CASSQEGYDYGYTF
. TRBJ2-3 TRBV20-1 CSAGRRGWDTQYF
. TRBJ1-4 TRBV18 CASSDQNSHGENEKLFF
. TRBJ2-4 TRBV20-1 CSARLGGSKNIQYF
TRBD1 TRBJ2-7 TRBV20-1 CSASRGRNSYEQYF
. TRBJ2-3 TRBV5-1 CASSLDPTDTQYF
. TRBJ2-6 TRBV15 CATSRRGSGANVLTF
TRBD1 TRBJ2-6 TRBV7-2 CASSPRTGSGASNVLTF
TRBD1 TRBJ1-2 TRBV20-1 CSARGDSANYGYTF
. TRBJ2-2 TRBV4-3 CASSQETRRGELFF
. TRBJ1-1 TRBV5-6 CASSSPGLPNTEAFF
. TRBJ2-6 TRBV11-3 CASSKGLAGANVLTF
TRBD2 TRBJ2-7 TRBV20-1 CSARGQGGYGQYF
TRBD1 TRBJ1-1 TRBV20-1 CSATQGGTEAFF
. TRBJ1-2 TRBV29-1 CSVAQGFYGYTF
. TRBJ1-1 TRBV7-3 CASSLNAALNTEAFF
TRBD2 . TRBV29-1 CSAQIPGLSYEQYF
. TRBJ2-3 TRBV29-1 CSAGGTQYF
. . TRBV11-3 CASSLGFSRGTHEQYF
. TRBJ2-1 TRBV7-9 CASSLAVGTPCNEQFF
. TRBJ2-3 TRBV7-8 CASSLLSTQYF
. TRBJ2-2 TRBV6-2/TRBV6-3 CASSSTSGAGELFF
TRBD2 TRBJ2-7 TRBV25-1 CASSDSGGLDEQYF
TRBD1 TRBJ1-2 TRBV6-6 CASSYARTGEGYGYTF
TRBD1 TRBJ1-2 TRBV7-9 CASSGDWTGSGYTF
TRBD2 TRBJ2-1 TRBV10-3 CAISGQRGHNEQFF
TRBD1 TRBJ2-4 TRBV4-3 CASSQSEGRGMRNIQYF
. . TRBV25-1 CASTSMGGEQFF
. TRBJ1-2 TRBV6-5 CASSSRTIDGYTF
TRBD1 TRBJ1-2 TRBV6-5 CASSRTGRGGYTF
. TRBJ1-1 TRBV27 CASSRKPLRGGTEAFF
. TRBJ1-3 TRBV3-1 CASSHRDIGNTIYF
. TRBJ1-5 TRBV3-1 CASSQDQQAQPQHF
. TRBJ1-2 TRBV3-1 CASSAHGDGGSYGYTF
. TRBJ1-2 TRBV20-1 CSASGTGSSHTF